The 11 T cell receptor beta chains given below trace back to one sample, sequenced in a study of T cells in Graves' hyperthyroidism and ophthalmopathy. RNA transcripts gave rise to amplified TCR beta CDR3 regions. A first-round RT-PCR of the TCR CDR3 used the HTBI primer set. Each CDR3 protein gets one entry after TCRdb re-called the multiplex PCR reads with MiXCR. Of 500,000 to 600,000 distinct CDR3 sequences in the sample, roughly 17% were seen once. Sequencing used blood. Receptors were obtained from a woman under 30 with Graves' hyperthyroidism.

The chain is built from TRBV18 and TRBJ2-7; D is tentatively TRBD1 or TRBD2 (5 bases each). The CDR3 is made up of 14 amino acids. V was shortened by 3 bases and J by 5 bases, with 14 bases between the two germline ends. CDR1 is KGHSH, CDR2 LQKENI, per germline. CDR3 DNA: TGTGCCAGCTCACCGCAGGGTGGACTGGACGAGCAGTACTTC. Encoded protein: CASSPQGGLDEQYF.

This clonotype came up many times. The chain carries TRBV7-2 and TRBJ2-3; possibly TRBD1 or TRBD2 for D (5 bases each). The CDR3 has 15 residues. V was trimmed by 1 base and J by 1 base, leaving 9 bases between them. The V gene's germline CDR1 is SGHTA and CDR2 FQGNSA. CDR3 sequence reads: CASSLDGARTDTQYF. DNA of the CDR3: TGTGCCAGCAGCTTAGACGGGGCCCGCACAGATACGCAGTATTTT.

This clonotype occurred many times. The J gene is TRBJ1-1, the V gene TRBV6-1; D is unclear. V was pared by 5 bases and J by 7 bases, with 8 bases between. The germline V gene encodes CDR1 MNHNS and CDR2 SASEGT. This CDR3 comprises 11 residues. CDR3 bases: TGTGCCAGCAGTTACGGAGTTGAAGCTTTCTTT. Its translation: CASSYGVEAFF.

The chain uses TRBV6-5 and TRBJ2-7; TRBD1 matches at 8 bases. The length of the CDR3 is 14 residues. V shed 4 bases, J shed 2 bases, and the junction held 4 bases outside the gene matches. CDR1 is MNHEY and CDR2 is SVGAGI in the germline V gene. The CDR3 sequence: CASSSTGVTYEQYF. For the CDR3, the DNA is TGTGCCAGCAGTTCGACAGGGGTCACCTACGAGCAGTACTTC.

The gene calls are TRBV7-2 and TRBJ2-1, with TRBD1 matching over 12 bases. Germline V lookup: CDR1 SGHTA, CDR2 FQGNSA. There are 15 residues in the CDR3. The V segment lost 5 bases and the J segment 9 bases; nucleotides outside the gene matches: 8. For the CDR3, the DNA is TGTGCCAGCAGCACCGGGACAGGGGGCTTCGGTGAGCAGTTCTTC. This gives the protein CASSTGTGGFGEQFF.

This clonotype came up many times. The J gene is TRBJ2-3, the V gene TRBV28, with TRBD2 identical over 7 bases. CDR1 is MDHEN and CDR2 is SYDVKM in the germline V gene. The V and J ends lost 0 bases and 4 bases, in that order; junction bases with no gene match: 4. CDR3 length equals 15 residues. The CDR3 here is CASSLWGGSADTQYF. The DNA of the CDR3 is TGTGCCAGCAGTTTATGGGGCGGGAGTGCAGATACGCAGTATTTT.

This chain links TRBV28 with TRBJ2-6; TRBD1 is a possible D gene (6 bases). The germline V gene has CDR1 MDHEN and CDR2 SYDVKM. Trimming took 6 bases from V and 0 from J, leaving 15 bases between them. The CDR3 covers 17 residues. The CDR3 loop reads CASSLLDRRSGANVLTF. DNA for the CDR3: TGTGCCAGCAGCCTACTAGACAGGCGCTCTGGGGCCAACGTCCTGACTTTC.

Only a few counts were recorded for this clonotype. CDR3 residues: CASAGAGYSYEQYF. CDR3 sequence (DNA): TGTGCCAGCGCCGGGGCCGGGTACTCCTACGAGCAGTACTTC. V gene TRBV7-2 combines with J gene TRBJ2-7, with D possibly being TRBD1 or TRBD2 (5 bases each). Germline lookup yields CDR1 SGHTA and CDR2 FQGNSA. Between the trimmed V and J ends, which lost 8 bases and 0 bases, there was a span of 14 bases. The CDR3 sequence is 14 residues long.

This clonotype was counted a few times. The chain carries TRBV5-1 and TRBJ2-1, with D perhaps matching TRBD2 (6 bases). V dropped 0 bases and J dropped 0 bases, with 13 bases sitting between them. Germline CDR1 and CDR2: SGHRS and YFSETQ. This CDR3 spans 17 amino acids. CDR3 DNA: TGCGCCAGCAGCTTGGGAGTAGCGGTGAGCTCCTACAATGAGCAGTTCTTC. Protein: CASSLGVAVSSYNEQFF.

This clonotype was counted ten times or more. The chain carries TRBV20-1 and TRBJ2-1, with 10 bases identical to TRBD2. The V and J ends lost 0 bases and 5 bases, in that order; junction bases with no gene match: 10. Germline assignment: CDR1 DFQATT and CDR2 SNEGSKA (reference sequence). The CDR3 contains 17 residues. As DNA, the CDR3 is TGCAGTGCTAGAGATGGTTTAAGCGGGGGGGACCACAATGAGCAGTTCTTC. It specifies CSARDGLSGGDHNEQFF.

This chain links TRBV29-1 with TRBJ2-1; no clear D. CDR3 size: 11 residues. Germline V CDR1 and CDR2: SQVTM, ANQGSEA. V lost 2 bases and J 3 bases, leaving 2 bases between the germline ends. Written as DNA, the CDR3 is TGCAGCGTTGAATTCTACAATGAGCAGTTCTTC. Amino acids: CSVEFYNEQFF.